This TCR beta chain was obtained from a study of blood T cells in healthy people across ages. Trimming removed 7 bases at V and 3 bases at J, with 24 bases between. CDR3 length: 17 amino acids. Study outcomes and limitations: Diversity estimates drawn from one million T cells were deemed underestimates. In older individuals, TCR beta diversity per million T cells was lower, falling roughly linearly with age.

Together with a sample-barcoded 5' primer, a J-beta primer mix was included in a second PCR lasting roughly 6 to 12 cycles. TCRdb independently ran MiXCR on the 5' RACE reads; one entry per CDR3 protein. In the table there are some 1.4 million distinct CDR3 sequences, about 43% of which are singletons. There are a few counts of this clonotype. Its specificity is not known. Aged roughly 6 to 90, donors were systemically healthy Caucasians from Russia. Sequenced sample: blood. The rearrangement links TRBV12-3 or TRBV12-4 to TRBJ1-1, with D unclear. This sequence originates from a woman in her late teens or twenties in good health. CDR3 sequence reads: CASTTSRQFRVYTEAFF. In DNA, the CDR3 is TGTGCCAGCACCACTTCGCGGCAGTTTCGGGTTTACACTGAAGCTTTCTTT.